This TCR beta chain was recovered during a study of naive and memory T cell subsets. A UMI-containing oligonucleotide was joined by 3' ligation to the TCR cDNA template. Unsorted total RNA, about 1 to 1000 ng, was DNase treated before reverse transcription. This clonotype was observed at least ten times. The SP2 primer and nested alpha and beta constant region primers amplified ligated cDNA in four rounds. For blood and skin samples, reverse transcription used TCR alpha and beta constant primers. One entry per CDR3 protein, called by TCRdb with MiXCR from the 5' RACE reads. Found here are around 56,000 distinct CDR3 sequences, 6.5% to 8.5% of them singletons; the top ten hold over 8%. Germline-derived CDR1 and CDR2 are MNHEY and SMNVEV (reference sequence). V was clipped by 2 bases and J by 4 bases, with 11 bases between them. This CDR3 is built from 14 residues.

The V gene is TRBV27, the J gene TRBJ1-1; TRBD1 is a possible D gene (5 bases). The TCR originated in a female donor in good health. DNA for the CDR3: TGTGCCAGCAGTTTACCAGGGATGGGCACTGAAGCTTTCTTT. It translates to CASSLPGMGTEAFF.